Listed below are T cell receptor beta chains from one sample, sequenced in a study of cytomegalovirus exposure and HLA in healthy donors. This table comes from immunoSEQ multiplex PCR, and its TCRdb copy is limited to in-frame clones, with some not included. The repertoire holds about 120,000 clones, with roughly 82% as singletons. Sequences were obtained from PBMCs. The receptors here all came from a woman aged 18-30 years in good health and CMV-seronegative. The conserved cysteine and the conserved F or W are not part of the CDR3 here. Where a row states a size, it is once, few, many or the class of an expanded clone; other rows omit it.

. TRBJ2-3 TRBV6-4 ASSDEGGSTDTQY
. TRBJ2-5 TRBV15 ATGGGTQETQY
. TRBJ2-1 TRBV15 ATSRSFGGTYSYNEQF
. TRBJ2-7 TRBV6-5 ASRPTSIVHEQY
. TRBJ2-1 TRBV19 ASSGSGGPNEQF
. TRBJ2-6 TRBV6-4 ASSERQNSGANGLT
. TRBJ2-6 TRBV19 ASLSPSGANGLT
few TRBJ1-2 TRBV4-1 ASSQETDTPNYGYT
once TRBJ2-4 TRBV7-9 ASSPSQDLAKNSQY
few TRBJ1-2 TRBV30 AWSWEVGYT
. TRBJ2-1 TRBV6-1 ASSEESWEWSSYNEQF
. TRBJ2-7 TRBV6-6 ASSYTGTSGIEEQY
. TRBJ1-1 TRBV2 ASTPTDEAF
. TRBJ1-4 TRBV10-1 ASSEDGIREKLF